This T cell receptor beta chain originates from a study of long-term antiretroviral therapy in people with HIV. Study-wide results and caveats: Comparison with controls showed narrower CDR3 length ranges in HIV repertoires.

Investigators performed immunoSEQ version v3.0 at survey level. Clones were sequenced by immunoSEQ multiplex PCR, and TCRdb holds only the in-frame ones, with some missing. The sample contains some 40,000 clones, 75% to 90% of which appear only once. Germline CDR1 and CDR2: MNHEY and SVGAGI. V dropped 2 bases and J dropped 9; count of bases not matched to a gene: 5. This CDR3 region has 15 residues. A remark on this clone: Its target is unknown.

The sequences come from unsorted PBMCs, collected 3.1 years after starting antiretroviral therapy. This chain links TRBV6-5 with TRBJ2-1, with 12 bases fitting TRBD1. This receptor was taken from a woman aged 45 to 65 with HIV. CDR3 bases: TGTGCCAGCAGTTACCGGGACAGGGGGCAGGGTGAGCAGTTCTTC. Amino acid sequence: CASSYRDRGQGEQFF.